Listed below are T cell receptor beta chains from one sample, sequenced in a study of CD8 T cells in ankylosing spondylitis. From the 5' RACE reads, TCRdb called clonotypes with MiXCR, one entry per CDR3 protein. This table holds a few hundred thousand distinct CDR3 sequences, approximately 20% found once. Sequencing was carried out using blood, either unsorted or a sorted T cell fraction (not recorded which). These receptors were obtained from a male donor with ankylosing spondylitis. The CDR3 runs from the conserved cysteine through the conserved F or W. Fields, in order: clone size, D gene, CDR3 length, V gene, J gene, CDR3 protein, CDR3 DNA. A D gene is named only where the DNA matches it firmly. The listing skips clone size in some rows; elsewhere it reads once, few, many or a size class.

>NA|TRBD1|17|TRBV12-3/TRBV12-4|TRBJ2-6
CASSSGQGKPGANVLTF
TGTGCCAGCAGTTCCGGACAGGGGAAACCTGGGGCCAACGTCCTGACTTTC
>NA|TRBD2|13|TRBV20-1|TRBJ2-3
CSALAGGSDTQYF
TGCAGTGCTCTTGCCGGGGGGTCAGATACGCAGTATTTT
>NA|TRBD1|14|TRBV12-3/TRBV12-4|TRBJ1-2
CASSLTDRARGYTF
TGTGCCAGCAGCCTAACCGACAGGGCGCGTGGCTACACCTTC
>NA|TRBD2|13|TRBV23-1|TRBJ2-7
CASTRTSVYEQYF
TGCGCCAGCACCCGGACTAGCGTTTACGAGCAGTACTTC
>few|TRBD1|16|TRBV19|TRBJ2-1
CASSRGTGHTYNEQFF
TGTGCCAGTAGTAGAGGGACAGGGCACACCTACAATGAGCAGTTCTTC
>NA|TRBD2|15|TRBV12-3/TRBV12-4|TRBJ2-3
CASSRLAVSTDTQYF
TGTGCCAGCAGTCGACTAGCGGTATCCACAGATACGCAGTATTTT
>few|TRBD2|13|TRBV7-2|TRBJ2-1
CASSRLAGVEQFF
TGTGCCAGCAGCCGATTAGCGGGAGTAGAGCAGTTCTTC
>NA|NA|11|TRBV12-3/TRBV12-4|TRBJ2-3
CASTQTDTQYF
TGTGCCAGCACCCAAACAGATACGCAGTATTTT
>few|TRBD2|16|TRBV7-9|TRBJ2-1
CASSLARLAGNNEQFF
TGTGCCAGCAGCTTAGCGCGGCTAGCGGGTAACAATGAGCAGTTCTTC
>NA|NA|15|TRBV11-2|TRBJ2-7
CASSLGSGMVYEQYF
TGTGCCAGCAGCTTAGGCTCAGGGATGGTCTACGAGCAGTACTTC
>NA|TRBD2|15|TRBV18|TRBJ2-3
CASSVLAGGPDTQYF
TGTGCCAGCTCCGTACTAGCGGGAGGGCCAGATACGCAGTATTTT
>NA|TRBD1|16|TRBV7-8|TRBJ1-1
CASSLAFRQGNTEAFF
TGTGCCAGCAGCTTAGCATTCCGACAGGGGAACACTGAAGCTTTCTTT
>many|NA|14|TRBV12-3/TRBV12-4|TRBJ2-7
CASSFIPGSYEQYF
TGTGCCAGCAGTTTCATCCCGGGGTCCTACGAGCAGTACTTC
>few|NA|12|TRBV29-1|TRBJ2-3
CSVGQITDTQYF
TGCAGCGTTGGACAGATCACAGATACGCAGTATTTT
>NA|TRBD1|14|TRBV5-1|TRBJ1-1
CASSKTQGATEAFF
TGCGCCAGCAGCAAAACTCAGGGGGCCACTGAAGCTTTCTTT
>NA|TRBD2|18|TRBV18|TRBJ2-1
CASSQTPGTSEGTNEQFF
TGTGCCAGCTCACAAACTCCCGGGACTAGCGAGGGAACCAATGAGCAGTTCTTC
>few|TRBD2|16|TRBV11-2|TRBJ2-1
CASSPPETSGIREQFF
TGTGCCAGCAGCCCACCGGAGACTAGCGGGATCCGCGAGCAGTTCTTC
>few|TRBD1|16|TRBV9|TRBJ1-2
CASSSGTGAWAYGYTF
TGTGCCAGCAGCTCCGGGACAGGTGCGTGGGCCTATGGCTACACCTTC
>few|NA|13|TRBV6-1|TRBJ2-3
CASRPPSTDTQYF
TGTGCCAGCAGGCCTCCTTCCACAGATACGCAGTATTTT
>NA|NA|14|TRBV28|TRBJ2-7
CASTPPGTSYEQYF
TGTGCCAGCACCCCACCCGGGACATCCTACGAGCAGTACTTC
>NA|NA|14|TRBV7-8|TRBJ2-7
CASSPLLASREQYF
TGTGCCAGCAGCCCCCTACTAGCTTCACGGGAGCAGTACTTC
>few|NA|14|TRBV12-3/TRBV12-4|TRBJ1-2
CASSFGSTPYGYTF
TGTGCCAGCAGTTTCGGCAGCACTCCCTATGGCTACACCTTC
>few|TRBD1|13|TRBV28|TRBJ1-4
CASRRQGNEKLFF
TGTGCCAGCAGGCGACAGGGGAATGAAAAACTGTTTTTT
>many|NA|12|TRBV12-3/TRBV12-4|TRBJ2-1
CASRTPPNEQFF
TGTGCCAGCAGAACCCCGCCCAATGAGCAGTTCTTC
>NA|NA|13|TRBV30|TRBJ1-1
CAWSVGVYTEVFF
TGTGCCTGGAGTGTTGGGGTGTACACTGAAGTTTTCTTT
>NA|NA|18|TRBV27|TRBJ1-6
CASSFSSYREVRNSPLHF
TGTGCCAGCAGTTTTTCATCCTACAGGGAAGTGAGGAATTCACCCCTCCACTTT
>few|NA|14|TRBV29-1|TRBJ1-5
CSVAAANSNQPQHF
TGCAGCGTTGCGGCAGCTAATAGCAATCAGCCCCAGCATTTT
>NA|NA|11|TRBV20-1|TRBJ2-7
CSARLPAEQYF
TGCAGTGCTAGGCTTCCCGCGGAGCAGTACTTC
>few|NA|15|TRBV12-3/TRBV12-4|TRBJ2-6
CASSFWFTGANVLTF
TGTGCCAGCAGTTTCTGGTTTACTGGGGCCAACGTCCTGACTTTC
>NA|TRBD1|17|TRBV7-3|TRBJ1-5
CASSLFSRTGNNQPQHF
TGTGCCAGCAGCTTATTTTCACGGACAGGGAACAATCAGCCCCAGCATTTT
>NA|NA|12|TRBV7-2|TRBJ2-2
CASSPLSGELFF
TGTGCCAGCAGCCCCCTTTCTGGGGAGCTGTTTTTT
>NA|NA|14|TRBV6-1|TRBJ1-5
CASTEEMHGQPQHF
TGTGCCAGCACCGAGGAGATGCACGGGCAGCCCCAGCATTTT
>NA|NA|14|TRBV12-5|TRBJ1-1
CASGSGTGNTEAFF
TGTGCTAGTGGTTCAGGGACGGGGAACACTGAAGCTTTCTTT
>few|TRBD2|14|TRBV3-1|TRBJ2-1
CASREGLASNEQFF
TGTGCCAGCAGAGAGGGACTAGCGTCGAATGAGCAGTTCTTC